These 14 T cell receptor beta chains were all obtained from the same sample, sequenced in a study of T cells expressing NK-cell markers. TCRdb reanalyzed the 5' RACE reads, giving one entry per CDR3 protein sequence and no DNA. This sample's table reports approximately 550,000 distinct CDR3 sequences. Sequencing was carried out using blood T cells: a sorted CD56 or NKG2C T cell subset, CD4+ or CD8+ T cells, or bulk PBMC T cells (not recorded which). The origin of the receptors is a man younger than 35 in good health.

The genes are TRBV7-3 and TRBJ2-5; there is no DNA to check the TCRdb D call of TRBD1. This CDR3 comprises 14 residues. Germline CDR1 is SGHTA and CDR2 is FQGTGA. The CDR3 region is CASSLSDAIPAQYF.

The rearrangement uses TRBV7-8 and TRBJ2-1; TCRdb indicates TRBD2, and absent DNA this call remains unverified. Per germline, CDR1 SGHVS and CDR2 FQNEAQ. This CDR3 has 15 amino acids. The CDR3 reads CASSLVVASYNEQFF.

The genes are TRBV20-1 and TRBJ2-1; TCRdb reports TRBD2, a call that lacks DNA to check it against. The CDR3 covers 15 residues. The germline gives CDR1 DFQATT, CDR2 SNEGSKA (reference sequence). The CDR3 here is CSAEVAGVYYNEQFF.

The chain joins TRBV5-8 to TRBJ2-1; TCRdb names TRBD1, which stays unverified in the absence of DNA. The CDR3 loop spans 13 amino acids. Germline CDR1 SGHTS, CDR2 YDEGEE. The CDR3 spells CASSVTGSYEQFF.

The V and J genes are TRBV6-5 and TRBJ2-3; TCRdb gives TRBD1 as the D gene, but with no DNA this cannot be confirmed. The CDR3 contains 17 residues. Germline CDR1 and CDR2: MNHEY and SVGAGI. The CDR3 here is CASSYGWRVDGGDTQYF.

The V call is TRBV12-3 or TRBV12-4, the J call TRBJ1-5; with no DNA, the TCRdb D assignment of TRBD1 cannot be verified. CDR3 length: 14 amino acids. The CDR3 spells CASRLTGGNQPQHF.

The J gene is TRBJ2-3, the V gene TRBV20-1; absent DNA, TCRdb's TRBD1 call cannot be checked. Germline CDR1 DFQATT, CDR2 SNEGSKA (reference sequence). This CDR3 region has 11 residues. The CDR3 loop reads CSASRGDEQYF.

The chain carries TRBV28 and TRBJ1-2; no DNA is available, so the TRBD1 call from TCRdb remains unchecked. This CDR3 is built from 13 residues. Germline CDR1 is MDHEN and CDR2 is SYDVKM. CDR3: CASRKDRSYGYTF.

V is TRBV3-1 and J is TRBJ1-6. This CDR3 has 13 amino acids. CDR1 LGHDT and CDR2 YNNKEL come from the germline V gene (reference sequence). The CDR3: CASSQGSNSPLHF.

The chain links TRBV27 to TRBJ2-3. CDR1 and CDR2 from the germline V gene are MNHEY and SMNVEV (reference sequence). CDR3 length equals 14 residues. CDR3 sequence reads: CAIRPKPTAYTQYF.

The CDR3 protein is CASSSRTRGYGEKLFF. The gene calls are TRBV11-2 and TRBJ1-4; TCRdb calls TRBD1, which cannot be checked without DNA. Germline-derived CDR1 and CDR2 are SGHAT and FQNNGV. CDR3 length: 16 amino acids. The complete variable domain, with remaining parts taken from reference TRBV11-2 and TRBJ1-4, reads EAGVAQSPRYKIIEKRQSVAFWCNPISGHATLYWYQQILGQGPKLLIQFQNNGVVDDSQLPKDRFSAERLKGVDSTLKIQPAKLEDSAVYLCASSSRTRGYGEKLFFGSGTQLSVL.

V gene TRBV12-3 or TRBV12-4 combines with J gene TRBJ2-7; the D call from TCRdb, TRBD1, cannot be confirmed without DNA. The CDR3 totals 13 residues. CDR3 sequence reads: CASSRGQAYEQYF.

The V gene is TRBV5-5, the J gene TRBJ2-7; TCRdb indicates TRBD2, and absent DNA this call remains unverified. This CDR3 is 16 amino acids long. Per the germline V gene, CDR1 is SGHKS and CDR2 is YYEKEE (reference sequence). The CDR3 loop reads CASSPEGQPVFGEQYF.

The rearrangement links TRBV5-1 to TRBJ2-3; absent DNA, TCRdb's TRBD2 call cannot be checked. The CDR3 is 19 amino acids. Germline loops: CDR1 SGHRS, CDR2 YFSETQ. The CDR3 is CASSVRLAGGKGATDTQYF.